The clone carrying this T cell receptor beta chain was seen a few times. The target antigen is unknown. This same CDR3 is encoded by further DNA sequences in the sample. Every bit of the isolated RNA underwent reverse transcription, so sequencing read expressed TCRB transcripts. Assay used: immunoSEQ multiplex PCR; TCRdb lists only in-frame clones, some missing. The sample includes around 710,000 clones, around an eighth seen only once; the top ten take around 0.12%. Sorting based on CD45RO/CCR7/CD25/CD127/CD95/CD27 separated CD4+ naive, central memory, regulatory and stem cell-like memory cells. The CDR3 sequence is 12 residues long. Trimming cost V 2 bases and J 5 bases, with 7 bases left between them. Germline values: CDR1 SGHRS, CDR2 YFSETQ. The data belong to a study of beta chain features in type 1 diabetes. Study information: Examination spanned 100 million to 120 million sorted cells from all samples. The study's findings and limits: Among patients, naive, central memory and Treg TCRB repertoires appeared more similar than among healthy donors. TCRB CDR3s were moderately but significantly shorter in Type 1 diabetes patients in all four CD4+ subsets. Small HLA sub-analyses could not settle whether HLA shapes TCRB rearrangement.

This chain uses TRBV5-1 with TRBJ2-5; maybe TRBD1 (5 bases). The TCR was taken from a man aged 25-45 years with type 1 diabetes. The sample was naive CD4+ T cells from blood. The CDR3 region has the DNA TGCGCCAGCAGCTTTTCAGGGGAGACCCAGTACTTC. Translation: CASSFSGETQYF.